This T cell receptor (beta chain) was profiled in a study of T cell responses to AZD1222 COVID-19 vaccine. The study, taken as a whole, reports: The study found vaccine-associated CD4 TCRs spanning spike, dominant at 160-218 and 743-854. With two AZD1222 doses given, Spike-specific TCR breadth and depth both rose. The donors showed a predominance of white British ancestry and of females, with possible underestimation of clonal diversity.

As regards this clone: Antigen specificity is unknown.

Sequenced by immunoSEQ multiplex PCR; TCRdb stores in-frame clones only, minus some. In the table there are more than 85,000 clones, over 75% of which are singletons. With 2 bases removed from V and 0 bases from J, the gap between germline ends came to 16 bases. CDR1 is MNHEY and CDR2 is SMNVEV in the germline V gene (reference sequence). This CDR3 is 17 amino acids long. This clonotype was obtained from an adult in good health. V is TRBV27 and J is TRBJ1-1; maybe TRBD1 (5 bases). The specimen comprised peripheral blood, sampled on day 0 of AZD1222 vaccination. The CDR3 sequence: CASSLEGPGTLNTEAFF. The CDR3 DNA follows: TGTGCCAGCAGTTTAGAAGGACCTGGGACGTTGAACACTGAAGCTTTCTTT.